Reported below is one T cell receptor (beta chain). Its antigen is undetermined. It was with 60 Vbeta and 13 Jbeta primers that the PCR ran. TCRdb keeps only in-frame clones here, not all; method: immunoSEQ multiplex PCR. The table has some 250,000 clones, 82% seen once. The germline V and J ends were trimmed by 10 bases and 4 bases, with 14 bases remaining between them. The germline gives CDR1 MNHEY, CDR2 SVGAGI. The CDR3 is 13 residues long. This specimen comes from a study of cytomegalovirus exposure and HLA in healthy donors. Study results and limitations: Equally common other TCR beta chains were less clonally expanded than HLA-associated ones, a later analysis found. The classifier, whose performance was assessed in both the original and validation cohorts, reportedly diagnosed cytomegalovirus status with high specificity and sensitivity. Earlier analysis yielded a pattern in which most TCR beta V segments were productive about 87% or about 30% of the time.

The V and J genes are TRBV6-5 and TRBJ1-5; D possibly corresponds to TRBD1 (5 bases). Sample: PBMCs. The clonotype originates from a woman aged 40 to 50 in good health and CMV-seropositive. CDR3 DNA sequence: TGTGCCACCTCCGACAGCCTAAATCAGCCCCAGCATTTT. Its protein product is CATSDSLNQPQHF.